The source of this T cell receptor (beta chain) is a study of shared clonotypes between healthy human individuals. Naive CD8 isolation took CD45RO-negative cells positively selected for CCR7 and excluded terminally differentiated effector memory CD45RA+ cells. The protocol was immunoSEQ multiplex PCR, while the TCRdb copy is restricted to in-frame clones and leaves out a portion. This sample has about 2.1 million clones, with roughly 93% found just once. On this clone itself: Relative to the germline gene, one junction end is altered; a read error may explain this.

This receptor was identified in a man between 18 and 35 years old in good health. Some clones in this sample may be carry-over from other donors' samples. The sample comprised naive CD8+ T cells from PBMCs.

CDR3 loop: CASSEGGLAGLF. The CDR3 nucleotides are TGTGCCAGCAGTGAAGGCGGTCTAGCGGGGCTCTTC. V usage is TRBV6-1 and J usage is TRBJ2-1, with 9 nucleotides matching TRBD2. The germline CDR1 and CDR2 sequences are MNHNS and SASEGT. The CDR3 covers 12 residues.